The entry below describes one T cell receptor (beta chain). Its matching antigen is unknown. The CDR3 loop spans 14 amino acids. Germline-derived CDR1 and CDR2 are MDHEN and SYDVKM. V dropped 2 bases and J dropped 13 bases, with 18 bases sitting between them. This specimen belongs to a study of blood T cells in healthy people across ages. Findings and caveats of the study: With age, beta diversity per million T cells declined roughly linearly, significantly by 30 to 40.

The second PCR ran roughly 6 to 12 cycles with a sample-barcoded 5' primer and J-beta primers. TCRdb itself ran the 5' RACE reads through MiXCR, one entry per CDR3 protein. The table includes 350,000 to 450,000 distinct CDR3 sequences, about 52% detected once. The receptor's source is a man between 60 and 70 years old in good health. The chain carries TRBV28 and TRBJ2-4, with no clear D. Sequencing was done on a sample of blood. DNA of the CDR3: TGTGCCAGCAGTTTAGAGGCCGCGAGTGCAGAGCAGTACTTC. Protein sequence: CASSLEAASAEQYF.